The 16 T cell receptor beta chains listed next were all sequenced from one sample in a study of blood T cell repertoires in COVID-19. Clones were read by immunoSEQ multiplex PCR, and TCRdb kept only the in-frame ones, dropping some. Here the sample spans tens of thousands of clones, approximately 80% being singletons. The sequencing input was peripheral blood. The receptors stem from an elderly woman with acute or convalescent COVID-19.

The table lists this clone with a few counts. The chain recombines TRBV10-3 with TRBJ1-2, with 12 bases identical to TRBD1. V shed 8 bases and J 3 bases; nucleotides not matched to a gene: 10. Germline V CDR1 and CDR2: ENHRY, SYGVKD. The CDR3 is 16 residues long. This CDR3 reads CAISTGQGAFYYGYTF. The CDR3 coding sequence is TGTGCCATCTCCACGGGACAGGGGGCTTTTTACTATGGCTACACCTTC.

This clone appeared a single time. The genes are TRBV7-9 and TRBJ1-3; D is uncertain. The CDR3 sequence is 16 residues long. V lost 8 bases to trimming and J lost 4 bases, with 21 bases between them. The germline CDR1 and CDR2 sequences are SEHNR and FQNEAQ (reference sequence). The CDR3 spells CASDGRESPWGNTIYF. The CDR3 DNA reads as TGTGCCAGCGATGGCCGGGAGAGTCCGTGGGGAAACACCATATATTTT.

This clone has only one observation. The J gene is TRBJ1-3, the V gene TRBV19, with 7 bases lining up with TRBD1. The CDR3 runs to 14 residues. Germline loops: CDR1 LNHDA, CDR2 SQIVND (reference sequence). Trimming took 1 base from V and 6 from J; bases not matched to a gene: 3. Written as DNA, the CDR3 is TGTGCCAGTAGTATAGCCACAGGGGAAAACACCATATATTTT. Protein: CASSIATGENTIYF. The variable domain in full, completed from reference TRBV19 and TRBJ1-3, reads DGGITQSPKYLFRKEGQNVTLSCEQNLNHDAMYWYRQDPGQGLRLIYYSQIVNDFQKGDIAEGYSVSREKKESFPLTVTSAQKNPTAFYLCASSIATGENTIYFGEGSWLTVV.

The rearrangement uses TRBV9 and TRBJ1-2; D possibly corresponds to TRBD1 (6 bases). V lost 3 bases and J lost 6, with 12 bases in between. The V gene's germline CDR1 is SGDLS and CDR2 YYNGEE. This CDR3 is built from 13 residues. The chain's CDR3 is CASSDRPGDGYTF. The CDR3, as DNA: TGTGCCAGCAGCGACCGTCCAGGGGATGGCTACACCTTC.

This chain links TRBV2 with TRBJ2-3; 7 nucleotides line up with TRBD2. With V trimmed by 8 bases and J by 3 bases, 8 bases remained unmatched. CDR1 and CDR2 from the germline V gene are SNHLY and FYNNEI. CDR3 length equals 14 residues. The CDR3, as DNA: TGTGCCAGCTCCTCCCTCGGGGGGACAGATACGCAGTATTTT. Protein sequence: CASSSLGGTDTQYF.

The chain links TRBV7-2 to TRBJ2-1; tentatively, D is TRBD1 (6 bases). V lost 1 base to trimming and J lost 8 bases, with 15 bases between them. The CDR3 runs 15 residues. Looked up from germline, CDR1 is SGHTA and CDR2 is FQGNSA. This CDR3 reads CASSLGGLGADEQFF. DNA of the CDR3: TGTGCCAGCAGCTTAGGAGGACTGGGGGCCGATGAGCAGTTCTTC.

This clone was seen more than once but under ten times. The chain is built from TRBV24-1 and TRBJ2-2; D is unresolved. The CDR3 is 12 amino acids. V lost 6 bases and J lost 6, with 7 bases in between. Germline loops: CDR1 KGHDR, CDR2 SFDVKD. The CDR3 here is CATSSLPGELFF. DNA of the CDR3: TGTGCCACCAGTTCCCTCCCCGGGGAGCTGTTTTTT.

The chain carries TRBV6-5 and TRBJ2-1; TRBD1 matches 7 bases. Germline V gene lookup returns CDR1 MNHEY and CDR2 SVGAGI. The CDR3 loop spans 14 amino acids. The ends lost 1 base at V and 12 bases at J; junction bases unmatched: 9. The chain's CDR3 is CASSYFGTAYGQFF. The CDR3 DNA reads TGTGCCAGCAGTTACTTCGGGACAGCCTATGGGCAGTTCTTC.

This chain uses TRBV27 with TRBJ1-5; D gene ambiguous. Germline CDR1 reads MNHEY; CDR2 reads SMNVEV (reference sequence). Trimming pared 6 bases from V and 3 bases from J, leaving 15 bases between. This CDR3 is built from 15 residues. The CDR3 sequence is CASSPEASINQPQHF. The CDR3 region has the DNA TGTGCCAGCAGCCCCGAGGCAAGTATCAATCAGCCCCAGCATTTT.

This chain connects TRBV3-1 (or the pseudogene TRBV3-2) to TRBJ1-1; tentative D call: TRBD1 (6 bases). CDR1 and CDR2 from the germline V gene are LGHDT and YNNKEL (reference sequence). The CDR3 is 14 residues long. V was pared by 6 bases and J by 4 bases, with 15 bases between. CDR3 protein: CASSLRGDTTEAFF. The CDR3 coding sequence is TGTGCCAGCAGTCTCAGGGGCGACACCACTGAAGCTTTCTTT.

The CDR3 bases are TGTGCCAGTAGTAGGGACAGGGGGTGGGAAAAACTGTTTTTT. This encodes CASSRDRGWEKLFF. This chain joins TRBV19 and TRBJ1-4, with TRBD1 identical over 11 bases. The germline V gene has CDR1 LNHDA and CDR2 SQIVND (reference sequence). Trimming at V came to 4 bases and at J to 8 bases, leaving 3 bases not matched to a gene. The CDR3 contains 14 residues.

This chain joins TRBV18 and TRBJ1-1, with 8 bases that match TRBD1. Germline V gene data show CDR1 as KGHSH and CDR2 as LQKENI. V lost 6 bases to trimming and J lost 3 bases; unmatched junction nucleotides: 6. The CDR3 contains 14 residues. The chain's CDR3 is CASSRQGAYTEAFF. CDR3 bases: TGTGCCAGCTCGCGCCAGGGGGCTTACACTGAAGCTTTCTTT.

This chain's CDR3 is CASSPGSGTEAFF. The CDR3 bases are TGCGCCAGCAGCCCCGGTTCGGGGACTGAAGCTTTCTTT. The chain recombines TRBV4-1 with TRBJ1-1, with D uncertain. Trimming removed 4 bases at V and 5 bases at J, with 11 bases between. CDR1 is MGHRA, CDR2 YSYEKL, per germline. This CDR3 has 13 amino acids.

The genes are TRBV6-5 and TRBJ1-2, with D unclear. CDR1 is MNHEY, CDR2 SVGAGI, per germline. CDR3 length: 15 amino acids. The V end was cut by 0 bases, the J end by 4 bases, with 12 bases between. DNA of the CDR3: TGTGCCAGCAGTTACTCGGAGAGAATTCGCTATGGCTACACCTTC. It yields the protein CASSYSERIRYGYTF.

The CDR3 sequence is CASSLAGTGATYEQYF. CDR3 DNA sequence: TGCGCCAGCAGCTTGGCCGGGACAGGGGCCACCTACGAGCAGTACTTC. The rearrangement links TRBV5-1 to TRBJ2-7; 10 nucleotides align to TRBD1. The CDR3 consists of 16 residues. Germline CDR1 reads SGHRS; CDR2 reads YFSETQ. The J segment lost 2 bases and the V segment lost 0 bases, leaving 5 bases of the junction unmatched.

This chain connects TRBV18 to TRBJ1-4; 7 positions agree with TRBD1. Trimming cost V 1 base and J 5 bases; bases outside gene matches: 7. Germline V gene sequence: CDR1 KGHSH, CDR2 LQKENI. The CDR3 spans 16 residues. CDR3 protein: CASSPQPGTENEKLFF. Written as DNA, the CDR3 is TGTGCCAGCTCACCACAACCCGGGACAGAAAATGAAAAACTGTTTTTT.